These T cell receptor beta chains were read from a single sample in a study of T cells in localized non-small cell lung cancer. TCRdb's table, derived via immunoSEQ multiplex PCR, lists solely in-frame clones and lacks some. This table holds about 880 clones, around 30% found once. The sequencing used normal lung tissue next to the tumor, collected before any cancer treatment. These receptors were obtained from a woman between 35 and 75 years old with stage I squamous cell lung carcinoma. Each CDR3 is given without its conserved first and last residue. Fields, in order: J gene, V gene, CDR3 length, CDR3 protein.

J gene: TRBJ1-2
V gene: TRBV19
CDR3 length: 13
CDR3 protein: ASSISVSDNYGYT

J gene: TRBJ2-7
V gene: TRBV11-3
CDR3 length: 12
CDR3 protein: ASSSRDFTYEQY

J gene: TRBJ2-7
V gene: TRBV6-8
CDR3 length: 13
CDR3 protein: ASRSQGAKSYEQY

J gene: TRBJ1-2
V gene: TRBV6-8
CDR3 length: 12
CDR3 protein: ASSPSAPNYGYT

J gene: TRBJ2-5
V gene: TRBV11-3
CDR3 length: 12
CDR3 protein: ASSPLGDQETQY

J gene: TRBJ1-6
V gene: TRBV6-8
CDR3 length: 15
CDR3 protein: AISVDAGGSYNSPLH

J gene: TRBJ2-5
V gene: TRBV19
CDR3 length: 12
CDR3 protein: ASSIGIRQETQY

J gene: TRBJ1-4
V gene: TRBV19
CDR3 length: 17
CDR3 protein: ASSQQGFNSFATNEKLF

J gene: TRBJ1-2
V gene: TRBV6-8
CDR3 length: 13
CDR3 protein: ASRGSVDPNYGYT

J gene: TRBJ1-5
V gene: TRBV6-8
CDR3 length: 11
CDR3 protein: ASSYSQDQPQH

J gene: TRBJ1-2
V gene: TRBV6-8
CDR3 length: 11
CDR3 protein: ASSRDRNYGYT

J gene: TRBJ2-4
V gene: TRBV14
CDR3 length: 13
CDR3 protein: ASSPLGQGINIQY

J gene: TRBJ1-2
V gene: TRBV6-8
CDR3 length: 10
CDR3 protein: ASSRTGEGYT

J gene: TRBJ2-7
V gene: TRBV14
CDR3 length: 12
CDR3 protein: ASSQTSIWGEQY

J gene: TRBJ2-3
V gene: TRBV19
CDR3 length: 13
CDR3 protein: ASTVSGLLTDTQY

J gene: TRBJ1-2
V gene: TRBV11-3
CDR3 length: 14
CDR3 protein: ASSLVSEAGNYGYT

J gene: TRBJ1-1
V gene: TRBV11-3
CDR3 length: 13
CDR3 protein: ASSPARQGNTEAF

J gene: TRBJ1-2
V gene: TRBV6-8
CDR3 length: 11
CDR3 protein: AITQSNNYGYT

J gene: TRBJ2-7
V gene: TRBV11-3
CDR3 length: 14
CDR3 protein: ASSSTGTGGFYEQY

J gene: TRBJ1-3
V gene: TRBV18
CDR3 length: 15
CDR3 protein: ASSPSSTRGSGNTIY

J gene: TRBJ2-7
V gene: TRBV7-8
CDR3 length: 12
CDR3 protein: ASSLTGTIYEQY

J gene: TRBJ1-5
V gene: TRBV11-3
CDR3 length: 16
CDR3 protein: ASSLVRAGRVGNQPQH

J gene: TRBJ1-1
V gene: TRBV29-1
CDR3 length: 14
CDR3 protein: SAQRLEVVLDTEAF

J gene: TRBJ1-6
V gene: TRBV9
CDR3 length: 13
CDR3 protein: ASSVDDCSDSPLH

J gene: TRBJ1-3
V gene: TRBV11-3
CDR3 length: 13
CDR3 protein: ASSPGPTSGNTIY

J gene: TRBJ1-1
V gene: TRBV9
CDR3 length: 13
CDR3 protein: ASNVLGQTNTEAF

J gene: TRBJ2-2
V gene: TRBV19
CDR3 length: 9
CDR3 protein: ASKGAGELF

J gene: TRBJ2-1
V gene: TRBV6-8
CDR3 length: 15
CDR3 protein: ASTPSHAGGIYNKQF

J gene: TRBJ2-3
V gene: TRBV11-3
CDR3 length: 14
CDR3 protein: ASSQSGGGYTDTQY

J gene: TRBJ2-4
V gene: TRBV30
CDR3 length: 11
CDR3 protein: AWSLQGQNIQY

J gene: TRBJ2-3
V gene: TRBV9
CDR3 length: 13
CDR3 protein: ASSRGFSSTDTQY

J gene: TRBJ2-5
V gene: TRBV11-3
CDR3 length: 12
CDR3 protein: ASSLELVGETQY

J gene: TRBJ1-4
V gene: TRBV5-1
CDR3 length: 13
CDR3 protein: ASSATVATNEKLF

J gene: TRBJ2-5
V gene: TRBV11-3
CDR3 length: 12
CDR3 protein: ASSLERVGETQY

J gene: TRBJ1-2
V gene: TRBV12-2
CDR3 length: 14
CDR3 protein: ASRFLRPGGNYGYT

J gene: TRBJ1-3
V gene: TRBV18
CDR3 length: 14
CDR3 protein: ASSPRPEPSGNTIY

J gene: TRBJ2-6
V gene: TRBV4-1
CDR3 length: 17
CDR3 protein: ASSQVGLQDRSGANVLT

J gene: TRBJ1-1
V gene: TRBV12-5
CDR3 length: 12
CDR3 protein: ASTPRGGSTEAF

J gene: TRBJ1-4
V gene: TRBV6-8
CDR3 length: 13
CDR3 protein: ASSSTGGAYEKLF

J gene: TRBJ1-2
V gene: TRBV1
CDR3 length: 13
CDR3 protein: ASSQNPRDREGYT